The 32 T cell receptor beta chains below come from one sample, sequenced in a study of CD8 T cells in Susac syndrome. The RNA, about 0.5 to 1 ug, was put through reverse transcription using random hexamers. TCRdb re-called the immunoSEQ multiplex PCR reads through MiXCR, storing one row per CDR3 protein. This sample has approximately 150,000 distinct CDR3 sequences, with under 95% found just once. The sequencing input was CD4+ T cells from PBMCs. The source of these receptors is a human donor with multiple sclerosis.

The J gene is TRBJ2-1, the V gene TRBV11-1; 9 bases match TRBD2. V shed 10 bases, J shed 7 bases, and the junction held 17 bases outside the gene matches. Germline V gene lookup returns CDR1 SGHAT and CDR2 FQDESV (reference sequence). The CDR3 runs 16 residues. The CDR3 sequence is CATGLGLGLAGNEQFF. The CDR3 nucleotides read TGTGCCACGGGACTGGGTCTTGGGCTAGCGGGAAATGAGCAGTTCTTC.

The chain carries TRBV29-1 and TRBJ2-1, with 10 bases matching TRBD1. V lost 1 base, J lost 7 bases, and 7 bases stayed unmatched. This CDR3 region has 15 residues. Germline-derived CDR1 and CDR2 are SQVTM and ANQGSEA. The CDR3 reads CSVEATGQGRNEQFF. CDR3 coding DNA: TGCAGCGTTGAAGCCACGGGACAGGGGAGGAATGAGCAGTTCTTC.

V gene TRBV7-3 combines with J gene TRBJ2-2, with 7 positions matching TRBD2. This CDR3 region has 16 residues. Per germline, CDR1 SGHTA and CDR2 FQGTGA. With V trimmed by 5 bases and J by 2 bases, 8 bases remained unmatched. CDR3 residues: CASSQSPSGNTGELFF. In nucleotides, the CDR3 is TGTGCCAGCAGCCAAAGCCCTAGCGGAAACACCGGGGAGCTGTTTTTT.

This clonotype was seen a few times. The chain is built from TRBV25-1 and TRBJ2-5; no firm D call. Germline V gene lookup returns CDR1 MGHDK and CDR2 SYGVNS. V dropped 6 bases and J dropped 4 bases, with 9 bases sitting between them. The length of the CDR3 is 12 residues. DNA for the CDR3: TGTGCCAGCAGCCCCACGGTAGAGACCCAGTACTTC. Translation: CASSPTVETQYF.

This CDR3 is CASSPDSLGAFF. For the CDR3, the DNA is TGTGCCAGCTCACCGGACAGTTTAGGAGCTTTCTTT. The chain is built from TRBV18 and TRBJ1-1; a weak D match, TRBD1 (6 bases). The germline V and J ends were trimmed by 3 bases and 10 bases, with 12 bases remaining between them. In germline, CDR1 is KGHSH, CDR2 LQKENI. This CDR3 spans 12 amino acids.

The chain's CDR3 is CASSQESKGGTQYF. In nucleotides, the CDR3 is TGTGCCAGCAGCCAAGAATCAAAGGGTGGGACCCAGTACTTC. This sequence joins TRBV3-1 and TRBJ2-5; D is unresolved. The CDR3 totals 14 residues. Trimming cost V 0 bases and J 7 bases, with 12 bases left between them. CDR1 is LGHDT, CDR2 YNNKEL, per germline (reference sequence).

The rearrangement links TRBV6-2 or TRBV6-3 to TRBJ2-7; D is possibly TRBD2 (6 bases). This CDR3 region has 15 residues. Looked up from germline, CDR1 is MNHEY and CDR2 is SVGEGT. Trimming took 0 bases from V and 3 from J, leaving 12 bases between them. The DNA of the CDR3 is TGTGCCAGCAGTTACTCGAGCGGGTGGCTCTACGAGCAGTACTTC. It specifies CASSYSSGWLYEQYF.

The rearrangement uses TRBV20-1 and TRBJ2-1; 9 nucleotides match TRBD1. The V gene's germline CDR1 is DFQATT and CDR2 SNEGSKA (reference sequence). There are 14 residues in the CDR3. V lost 6 bases, J lost 4 bases, and 7 bases stayed unmatched. The CDR3 DNA follows: TGCAGTGCATTTCCGGGACAGGGTTACAATGAGCAGTTCTTC. Its translation: CSAFPGQGYNEQFF.

The chain has TRBV30 and TRBJ1-4, with 7 nucleotides matching TRBD1. The germline CDR1 and CDR2 sequences are GTSNPN and SVGIG (reference sequence). V lost 0 bases, J lost 4 bases, and 11 bases stayed unmatched. The CDR3 length is 17 residues. The CDR3 here is CAWSVRGRTGLNEKLFF. Here the CDR3 DNA reads TGTGCCTGGAGTGTACGAGGTCGGACAGGCCTTAATGAAAAACTGTTTTTT.

The chain recombines TRBV7-9 with TRBJ2-3; D may be TRBD1 (8 bases). Germline V gene lookup returns CDR1 SEHNR and CDR2 FQNEAQ (reference sequence). V was cut by 6 bases and J by 7 bases, with 17 bases left in between. The CDR3 is 14 amino acids. The chain's CDR3 is CASRIQGGENTQYF. The DNA of the CDR3 is TGTGCCAGCAGGATACAGGGGGGGGAGAATACGCAGTATTTT. The whole variable domain, filled in from reference TRBV7-9 and TRBJ2-3, reads DTGVSQNPRHKITKRGQNVTFRCDPISEHNRLYWYRQTLGQGPEFLTYFQNEAQLEKSRLLSDRFSAERPKGSFSTLEIQRTEQGDSAMYLCASRIQGGENTQYFGPGTRLTVL.

The table lists this clonotype with a count of one. The rearrangement uses TRBV20-1 and TRBJ2-1; D perhaps matches TRBD1 (7 bases). There are 12 residues in the CDR3. Trimming removed 5 bases at V and 8 bases at J, with 13 bases between. CDR1 and CDR2 from the germline V gene are DFQATT and SNEGSKA (reference sequence). CDR3 protein: CSADGRGDEQFF. In nucleotides, the CDR3 is TGCAGTGCTGATGGCAGGGGGGATGAGCAGTTCTTC.

This chain joins TRBV12-3 or TRBV12-4 and TRBJ2-5; no clear D gene. The CDR3 extends over 16 amino acids. Trimming cost V 8 bases and J 4 bases, with 23 bases left between them. The chain's CDR3 is CASSPKGAPAGETQYF. CDR3 DNA: TGTGCCAGCTCCCCCAAAGGCGCACCTGCAGGAGAGACCCAGTACTTC.

The chain is built from TRBV6-6 and TRBJ2-7, with TRBD2 identical over 9 bases. CDR3 length equals 15 residues. The J segment lost 0 bases and the V segment lost 2 bases, leaving 2 bases of the junction unmatched. Germline V gene sequence: CDR1 MNHNY, CDR2 SVGAGI (reference sequence). As DNA, the CDR3 is TGTGCCAGCAGTTACGAGCGGGGGGTCTCCTACGAGCAGTACTTC. Its protein product is CASSYERGVSYEQYF.

The chain employs TRBV20-1 and TRBJ1-1, with 9 bases that match TRBD1. After removal of 6 bases from V and 4 bases from J, the junction contained 12 bases not matched to a gene. The CDR3 is made up of 15 amino acids. The germline V gene has CDR1 DFQATT and CDR2 SNEGSKA (reference sequence). CDR3: CSAGTGMGVGTEAFF. CDR3 in DNA: TGCAGTGCCGGGACAGGGATGGGTGTGGGCACTGAAGCTTTCTTT.

The CDR3 bases are TGTGCCAGCAGTACCAGGGGTGGTACTGAAGCTTTCTTT. Translation gives CASSTRGGTEAFF. This chain connects TRBV2 to TRBJ1-1; tentative D call: TRBD1 (6 bases). Trimming removed 5 bases at V and 5 bases at J, with 12 bases between. The CDR3 runs 13 residues. CDR1 and CDR2 (germline): SNHLY, FYNNEI.

The V gene is TRBV6-6, the J gene TRBJ1-1, with TRBD1 matching 8 bases. The CDR3 runs 15 residues. The germline V gene encodes CDR1 MNHNY and CDR2 SVGAGI (reference sequence). After removal of 5 bases from V and 0 bases from J, the junction contained 5 bases not matched to a gene. CDR3 protein: CASSRRQGMNTEAFF. In DNA form, the CDR3 reads TGTGCCAGCAGTCGGAGACAGGGGATGAACACTGAAGCTTTCTTT.

The V and J genes are TRBV6-1 and TRBJ2-3; TRBD1 matches 10 bases. CDR1 and CDR2 from the germline V gene are MNHNS and SASEGT. The ends lost 7 bases at V and 5 bases at J; junction bases unmatched: 6. The CDR3 contains 14 residues. The CDR3 here is CASTQTGGEDTQYF. The CDR3 nucleotides read TGTGCCAGCACTCAGACAGGGGGCGAAGATACGCAGTATTTT.

This chain connects TRBV28 to TRBJ1-5; D call uncertain. Trimming removed 3 bases at V and 7 bases at J, with 10 bases between. The germline gives CDR1 MDHEN, CDR2 SYDVKM. This CDR3 comprises 13 residues. The CDR3 DNA follows: TGTGCCAGCAGTTTGAATCCCTACCAGCCCCAGCATTTT. It translates to CASSLNPYQPQHF.

The rearrangement joins TRBV27 to TRBJ1-5, with a weak D call TRBD1 (6 bases). This CDR3 is built from 14 residues. The germline gives CDR1 MNHEY, CDR2 SMNVEV (reference sequence). Trimming removed 6 bases at V and 9 bases at J, with 18 bases between. The CDR3, as DNA: TGTGCCAGCAGAACCACAGGGTACCTAGGGCCCCAGCATTTT. It is translated as CASRTTGYLGPQHF.

The V and J genes are TRBV28 and TRBJ2-2; 9 bases fit TRBD2. Germline V CDR1 and CDR2: MDHEN, SYDVKM. V dropped 3 bases and J dropped 7; count of bases not matched to a gene: 6. This CDR3 comprises 15 residues. Here the CDR3 reads CASSLAGGHIGELFF. The CDR3 DNA follows: TGTGCCAGCAGTTTGGCGGGAGGGCACATCGGGGAGCTGTTTTTT.

V gene TRBV2 combines with J gene TRBJ2-5; D is perhaps TRBD2 (6 bases). V was trimmed by 2 bases and J by 1 base, leaving 8 bases between them. The germline CDR1 and CDR2 sequences are SNHLY and FYNNEI. This CDR3 has 14 residues. CDR3 DNA: TGTGCCAGCAGTGAACGGGGGACCCAAGAGACCCAGTACTTC. This encodes CASSERGTQETQYF.

This clonotype was picked up a small number of times. The chain is built from TRBV29-1 and TRBJ2-7; 7 nucleotides agree with TRBD2. Trimming cost V 4 bases and J 2 bases; bases outside gene matches: 5. Germline-derived CDR1 and CDR2 are SQVTM and ANQGSEA. The length of the CDR3 is 13 residues. CDR3: CSVGFAGAYEQYF. The CDR3 DNA follows: TGCAGCGTTGGTTTTGCGGGAGCCTACGAGCAGTACTTC.

The chain combines TRBV28 with TRBJ1-6, with D possibly matching TRBD1 (5 bases). This CDR3 has 16 amino acids. CDR1 MDHEN and CDR2 SYDVKM come from the germline V gene. V was trimmed by 8 bases and J by 0 bases, leaving 14 bases between them. CDR3 nucleotide sequence: TGTGCCAGCCTCCGGGACGGGAGCTCCTATAATTCACCCCTCCACTTT. Amino acids: CASLRDGSSYNSPLHF.

CDR3 nucleotide sequence: TGTGCCAGCAGTTTCATAAACGGGGACACAGATACGCAGTATTTT. This sequence encodes CASSFINGDTDTQYF. V usage is TRBV6-1 and J usage is TRBJ2-3; D perhaps matches TRBD2 (5 bases). The CDR3 contains 15 residues. Germline values: CDR1 MNHNS, CDR2 SASEGT. The ends were cut back, 5 bases at V and 2 bases at J, with 14 bases in the middle.

In nucleotides, the CDR3 is TGCGCCAGCAGCACGACAAACATTAACACCGGGGAGCTGTTTTTT. Residues: CASSTTNINTGELFF. The chain recombines TRBV5-1 with TRBJ2-2; D remains ambiguous. The CDR3 has 15 residues. Germline V CDR1 and CDR2: SGHRS, YFSETQ. V was pared by 4 bases and J by 2 bases, with 12 bases between.

This clonotype has a single count. J is TRBJ1-1 and V is TRBV18; no clear D. Germline V lookup: CDR1 KGHSH, CDR2 LQKENI. This CDR3 has 13 residues. V was cut by 4 bases and J by 11 bases, with 17 bases left in between. The DNA for the CDR3 is TGTGCCAGCTCACGTGCGGGGATGGTACGGGCTTTCTTT. Amino acids: CASSRAGMVRAFF.

The chain joins TRBV7-3 to TRBJ2-2; D might be TRBD1 (6 bases). CDR3 length equals 15 residues. With 2 bases removed from V and 1 base from J, the gap between germline ends came to 8 bases. Germline V gene lookup returns CDR1 SGHTA and CDR2 FQGTGA. CDR3 DNA: TGTGCCAGCAGCTTATCGGACAGGAACACCGGGGAGCTGTTTTTT. It yields the protein CASSLSDRNTGELFF.

In its sample, this clonotype was seen a few times. The V gene is TRBV5-1, the J gene TRBJ1-5, with D hard to call. V dropped 4 bases and J dropped 3 bases, with 8 bases sitting between them. CDR1 is SGHRS and CDR2 is YFSETQ in the germline V gene. The CDR3 sequence is 13 residues long. This chain's CDR3 is CASSDGPNQPQHF. CDR3 DNA sequence: TGCGCCAGCAGCGACGGCCCCAATCAGCCCCAGCATTTT.

The genes are TRBV4-1 and TRBJ2-3; D gene ambiguous. Trimming stripped 6 bases from V and 7 bases from J, with 8 bases between. Germline V gene sequence: CDR1 MGHRA, CDR2 YSYEKL. This CDR3 contains 11 residues. The CDR3 sequence is CASREGYTQYF. The DNA for the CDR3 is TGCGCCAGCAGAGAAGGCTATACGCAGTATTTT.

In this sample, this clonotype turned up once. This chain connects TRBV18 to TRBJ2-7; 11 nucleotides align to TRBD2. Germline V gives CDR1 KGHSH, CDR2 LQKENI. The CDR3 is 15 amino acids. With 6 bases clipped from V and 3 bases from J, the junction kept 7 bases outside the gene matches. The CDR3 bases are TGTGCCAGCTCCACGACTAGCGGGAATGGCTACGAGCAGTACTTC. This gives the protein CASSTTSGNGYEQYF.

The rearrangement links TRBV5-4 to TRBJ2-7; no definite D call. The CDR3 spans 15 residues. The ends were cut back, 2 bases at V and 2 bases at J, with 14 bases in the middle. From germline, CDR1 is SGHNT and CDR2 YYREEE (reference sequence). The CDR3 sequence is CASSLNTEVPYEQYF. Written as DNA, the CDR3 is TGTGCCAGCAGCTTAAACACAGAGGTCCCCTACGAGCAGTACTTC.

On this clonotype itself: A junction boundary mismatches the germline segment, possibly from a read error. The chain carries TRBV18 and TRBJ1-6; the match to TRBD1 covers 7 bases. Per germline, CDR1 KGHSH and CDR2 LQKENI. The CDR3 totals 13 residues. The CDR3 bases are TGTGCCAGCTCCGAAGGACAGGCGGGAACAGAAAACTTT. Translation gives CASSEGQAGTENF.